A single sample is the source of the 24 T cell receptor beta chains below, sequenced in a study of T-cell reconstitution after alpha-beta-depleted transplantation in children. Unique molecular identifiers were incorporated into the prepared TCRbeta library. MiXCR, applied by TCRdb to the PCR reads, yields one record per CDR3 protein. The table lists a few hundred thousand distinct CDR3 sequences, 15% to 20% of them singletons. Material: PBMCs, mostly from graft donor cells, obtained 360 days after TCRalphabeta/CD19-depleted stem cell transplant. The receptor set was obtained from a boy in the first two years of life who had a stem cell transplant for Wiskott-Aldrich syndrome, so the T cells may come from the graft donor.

The DNA for the CDR3 is TGTGCCACCAGCAGAGGGGGGACAGGAACCTACGAGCAGTACTTC. Amino acid sequence: CATSRGGTGTYEQYF. V gene TRBV15 combines with J gene TRBJ2-7, with 8 bases aligning to TRBD1. Germline V gene lookup returns CDR1 LNHNV and CDR2 YYDKDF (reference sequence). V dropped 1 base and J dropped 2; count of bases not matched to a gene: 4. This CDR3 has 15 amino acids.

The CDR3 here is CASTTNHRRTYEQYF. Written as DNA, the CDR3 is TGTGCCAGCACCACAAACCATCGGAGGACCTACGAGCAGTACTTC. The chain couples TRBV2 to TRBJ2-7; maybe TRBD2 (5 bases). Germline V gene sequence: CDR1 SNHLY, CDR2 FYNNEI. The CDR3 runs to 15 residues. Trimming pared 7 bases from V and 2 bases from J, leaving 18 bases between. Variable domain in full (rest from reference TRBV2 and TRBJ2-7): EPEVTQTPSHQVTQMGQEVILRCVPISNHLYFYWYRQILGQKVEFLVSFYNNEISEKSEIFDDQFSVERPDGSNFTLKIRSTKLEDSAMYFCASTTNHRRTYEQYFGPGTRLTVT.

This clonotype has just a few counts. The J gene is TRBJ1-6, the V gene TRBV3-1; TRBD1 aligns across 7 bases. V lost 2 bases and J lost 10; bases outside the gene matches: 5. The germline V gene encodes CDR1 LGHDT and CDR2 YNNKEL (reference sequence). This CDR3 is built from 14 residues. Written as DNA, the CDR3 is TGTGCCAGCAGCCAATACAGGGGTATATCACCCCTCCACTTT. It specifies CASSQYRGISPLHF.

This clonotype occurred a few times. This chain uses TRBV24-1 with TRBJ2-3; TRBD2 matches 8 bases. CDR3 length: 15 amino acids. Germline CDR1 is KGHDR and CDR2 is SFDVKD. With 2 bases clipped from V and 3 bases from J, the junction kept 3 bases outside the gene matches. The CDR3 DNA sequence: TGTGCCACCAGTGATTCGGGGACTAGGACAGATACGCAGTATTTT. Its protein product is CATSDSGTRTDTQYF.

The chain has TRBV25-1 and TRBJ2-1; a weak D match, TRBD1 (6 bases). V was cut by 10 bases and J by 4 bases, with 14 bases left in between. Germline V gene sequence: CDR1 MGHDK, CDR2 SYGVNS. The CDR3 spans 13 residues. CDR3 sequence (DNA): TGTGCCACCGTAGGACAGCATTACAATGAGCAGTTCTTC. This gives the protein CATVGQHYNEQFF.

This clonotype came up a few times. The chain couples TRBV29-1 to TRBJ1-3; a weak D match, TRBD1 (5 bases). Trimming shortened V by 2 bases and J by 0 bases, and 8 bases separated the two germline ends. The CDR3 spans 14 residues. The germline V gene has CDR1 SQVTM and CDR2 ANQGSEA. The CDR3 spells CSVEQGNSGNTIYF. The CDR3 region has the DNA TGCAGCGTTGAACAGGGCAACTCTGGAAACACCATATATTTT.

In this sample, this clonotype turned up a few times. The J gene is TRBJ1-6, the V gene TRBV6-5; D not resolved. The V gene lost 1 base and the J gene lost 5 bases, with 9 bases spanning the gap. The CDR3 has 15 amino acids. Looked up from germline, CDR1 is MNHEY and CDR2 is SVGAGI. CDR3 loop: CASSYLRADNSPLHF. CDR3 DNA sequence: TGTGCCAGCAGTTACTTGAGGGCCGATAATTCACCCCTCCACTTT.

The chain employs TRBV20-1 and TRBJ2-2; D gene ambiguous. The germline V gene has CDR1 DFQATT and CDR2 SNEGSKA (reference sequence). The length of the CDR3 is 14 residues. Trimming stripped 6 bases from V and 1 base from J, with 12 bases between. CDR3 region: CSATRFLNTGELFF. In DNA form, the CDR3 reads TGCAGTGCCACCCGGTTCTTGAACACCGGGGAGCTGTTTTTT.

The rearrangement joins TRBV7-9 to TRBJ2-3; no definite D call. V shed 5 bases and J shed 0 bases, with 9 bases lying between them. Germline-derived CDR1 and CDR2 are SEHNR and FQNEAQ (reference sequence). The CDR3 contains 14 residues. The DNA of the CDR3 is TGTGCCAGCAGCGTCCCTTTTAGCACAGATACGCAGTATTTT. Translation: CASSVPFSTDTQYF. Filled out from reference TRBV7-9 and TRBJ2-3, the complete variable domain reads DTGVSQNPRHKITKRGQNVTFRCDPISEHNRLYWYRQTLGQGPEFLTYFQNEAQLEKSRLLSDRFSAERPKGSFSTLEIQRTEQGDSAMYLCASSVPFSTDTQYFGPGTRLTVL.

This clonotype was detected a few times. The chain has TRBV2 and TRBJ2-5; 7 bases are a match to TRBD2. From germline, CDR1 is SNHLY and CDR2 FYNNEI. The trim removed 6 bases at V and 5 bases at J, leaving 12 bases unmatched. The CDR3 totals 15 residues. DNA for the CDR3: TGTGCCAGCAGCAACGAGAGCGGGAATGGGGAGACCCAGTACTTC. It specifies CASSNESGNGETQYF.

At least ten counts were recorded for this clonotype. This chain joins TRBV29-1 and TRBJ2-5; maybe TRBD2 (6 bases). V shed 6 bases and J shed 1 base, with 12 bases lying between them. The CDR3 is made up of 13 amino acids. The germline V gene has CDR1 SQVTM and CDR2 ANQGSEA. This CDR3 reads CSVLKGLQETQYF. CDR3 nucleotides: TGCAGCGTCCTTAAGGGACTCCAAGAGACCCAGTACTTC.

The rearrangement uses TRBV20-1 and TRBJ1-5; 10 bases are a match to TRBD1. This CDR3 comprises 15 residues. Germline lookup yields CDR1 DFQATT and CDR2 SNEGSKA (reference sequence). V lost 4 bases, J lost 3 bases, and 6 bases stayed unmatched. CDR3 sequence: CSATTGTGANQPQHF. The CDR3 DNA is TGCAGTGCTACAACCGGGACAGGGGCCAATCAGCCCCAGCATTTT.

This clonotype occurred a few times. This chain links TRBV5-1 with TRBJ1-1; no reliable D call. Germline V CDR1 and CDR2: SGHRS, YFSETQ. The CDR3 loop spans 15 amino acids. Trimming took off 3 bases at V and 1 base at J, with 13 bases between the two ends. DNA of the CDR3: TGCGCCAGCAGCTCGAGCCATCCAGGGAACACTGAAGCTTTCTTT. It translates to CASSSSHPGNTEAFF. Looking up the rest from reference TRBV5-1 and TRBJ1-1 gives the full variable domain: KAGVTQTPRYLIKTRGQQVTLSCSPISGHRSVSWYQQTPGQGLQFLFEYFSETQRNKGNFPGRFSGRQFSNSRSEMNVSTLELGDSALYLCASSSSHPGNTEAFFGQGTRLTVV.

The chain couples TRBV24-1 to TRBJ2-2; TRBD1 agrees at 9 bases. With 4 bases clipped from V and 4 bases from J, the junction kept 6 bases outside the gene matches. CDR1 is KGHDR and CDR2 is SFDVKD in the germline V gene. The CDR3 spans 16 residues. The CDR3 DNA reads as TGTGCCACCAGTGACCTGACAGGGGGTGGCACCGGGGAGCTGTTTTTT. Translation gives CATSDLTGGGTGELFF.

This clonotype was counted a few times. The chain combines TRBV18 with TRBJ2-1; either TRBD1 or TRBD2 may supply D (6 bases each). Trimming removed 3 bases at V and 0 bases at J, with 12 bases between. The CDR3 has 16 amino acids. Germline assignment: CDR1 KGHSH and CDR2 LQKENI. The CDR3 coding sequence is TGTGCCAGCTCACCGCGGAGGGGGAGCTCCTACAATGAGCAGTTCTTC. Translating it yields CASSPRRGSSYNEQFF.

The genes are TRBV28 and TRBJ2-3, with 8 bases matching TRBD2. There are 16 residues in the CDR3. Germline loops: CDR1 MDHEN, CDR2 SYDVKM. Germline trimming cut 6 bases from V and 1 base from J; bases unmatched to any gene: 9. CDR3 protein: CASRLRGGYGTDTQYF. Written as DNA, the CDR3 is TGTGCCAGCAGACTCCGCGGGGGGTACGGCACAGATACGCAGTATTTT.

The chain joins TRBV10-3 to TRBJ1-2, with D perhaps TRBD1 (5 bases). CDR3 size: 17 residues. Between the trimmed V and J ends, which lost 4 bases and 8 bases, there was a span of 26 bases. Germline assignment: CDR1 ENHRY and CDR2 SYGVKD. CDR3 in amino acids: CAISVDSWLLRIEGYTF. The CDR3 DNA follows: TGTGCCATCAGTGTTGACAGTTGGCTGTTGAGGATTGAGGGCTACACCTTC.

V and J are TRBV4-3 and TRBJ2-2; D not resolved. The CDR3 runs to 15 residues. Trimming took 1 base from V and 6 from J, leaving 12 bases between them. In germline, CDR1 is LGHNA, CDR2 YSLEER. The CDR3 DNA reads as TGCGCCAGCAGCCAAGGGGGAATCCGCGCCGGGGAGCTGTTTTTT. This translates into CASSQGGIRAGELFF.

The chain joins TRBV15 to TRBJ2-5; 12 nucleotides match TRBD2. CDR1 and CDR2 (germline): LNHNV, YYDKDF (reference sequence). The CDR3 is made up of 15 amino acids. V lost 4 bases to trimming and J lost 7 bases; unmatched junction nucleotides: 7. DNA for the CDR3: TGTGCCACCAGCAAAGCGACTAGCGGGAGTGGGACCCAGTACTTC. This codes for CATSKATSGSGTQYF.

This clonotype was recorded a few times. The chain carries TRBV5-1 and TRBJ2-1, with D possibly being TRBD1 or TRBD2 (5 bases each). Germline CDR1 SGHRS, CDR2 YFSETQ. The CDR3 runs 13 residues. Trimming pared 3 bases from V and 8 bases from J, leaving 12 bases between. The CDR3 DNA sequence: TGCGCCAGCAGCTCCAGGGAGACATATGAGCAGTTCTTC. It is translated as CASSSRETYEQFF.

CDR3 nucleotide sequence: TGTGCCAGCAGCCAAGGAACGCTGGACAGCTCGTTTGAAGCTTTCTTT. Encoded protein: CASSQGTLDSSFEAFF. This rearrangement joins TRBV4-2 to TRBJ1-1; D is possibly TRBD1 (6 bases). Trimming left V 1 base short and J 7 bases short, with 19 bases between. Germline V lookup: CDR1 LGHNA, CDR2 YNFKEQ. This CDR3 has 16 amino acids.

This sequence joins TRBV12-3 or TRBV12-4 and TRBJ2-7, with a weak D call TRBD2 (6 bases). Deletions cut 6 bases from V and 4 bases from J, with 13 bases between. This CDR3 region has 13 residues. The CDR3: CASRRGRRYEQYF. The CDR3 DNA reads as TGTGCCAGCAGGCGGGGACGGAGATACGAGCAGTACTTC.

In DNA form, the CDR3 reads TGCAGCGTGGGGAGTAGCGGGAGTACAGATACGCAGTATTTT. Its protein is CSVGSSGSTDTQYF. The rearrangement uses TRBV29-1 and TRBJ2-3; 9 bases align to TRBD2. This CDR3 spans 14 amino acids. CDR1 is SQVTM, CDR2 ANQGSEA, per germline. V shed 6 bases and J 3 bases; nucleotides not matched to a gene: 7.

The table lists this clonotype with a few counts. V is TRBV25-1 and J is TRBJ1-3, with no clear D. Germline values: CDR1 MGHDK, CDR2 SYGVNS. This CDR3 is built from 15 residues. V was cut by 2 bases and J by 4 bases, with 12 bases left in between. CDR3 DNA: TGTGCCAGCAGTGAACGGCTGGGTTACGGAAACACCATATATTTT. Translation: CASSERLGYGNTIYF.